The rows below give T cell receptor beta chains drawn from one sample of a study of beta chain features in type 1 diabetes. The protocol was immunoSEQ multiplex PCR, while the TCRdb copy is restricted to in-frame clones and leaves out a portion. This repertoire shows around 710,000 clones, around 11% found once; its top ten account for more than 0.095%. The sequenced sample was naive CD4+ T cells from blood. The origin of the receptors is a man aged 25-45 years with type 1 diabetes. CDR3s include the opening cysteine and the closing phenylalanine or tryptophan. A D gene is named only where the DNA matches it firmly. The listing skips clone size in some rows; elsewhere it reads once, few, many or a size class.

v_gene: TRBV7-2; abundance: few; d_gene: TRBD2; j_gene: TRBJ2-3; len: 14; CDR3aa: CASSLGAGADTQYF; CDR3nt: TGTGCCAGCAGCTTAGGGGCGGGGGCAGATACGCAGTATTTT
v_gene: TRBV5-1; abundance: NA; d_gene: NA; j_gene: TRBJ1-1; len: 12; CDR3aa: CASARANTEAFF; CDR3nt: TGCGCCAGCGCTCGCGCTAACACTGAAGCTTTCTTT
v_gene: TRBV5-4; abundance: NA; d_gene: TRBD2; j_gene: TRBJ2-1; len: 14; CDR3aa: CASTPSGGANEQFF; CDR3nt: TGTGCCAGCACCCCTAGCGGGGGGGCCAATGAGCAGTTCTTC
v_gene: TRBV4-3; abundance: NA; d_gene: NA; j_gene: TRBJ2-3; len: 16; CDR3aa: CASSQAGRLGTDTQYF; CDR3nt: TGCGCCAGCAGCCAAGCTGGGCGACTAGGGACCGATACGCAGTATTTT
v_gene: TRBV19; abundance: NA; d_gene: NA; j_gene: TRBJ2-3; len: 15; CDR3aa: CASSTQGLAIDTQYF; CDR3nt: TGTGCCAGTAGTACGCAGGGTCTAGCGATCGATACGCAGTATTTT
v_gene: TRBV7-9; abundance: NA; d_gene: NA; j_gene: TRBJ1-6; len: 11; CDR3aa: CASSSDSALHF; CDR3nt: TGTGCCAGCAGCTCCGATTCGGCCCTCCACTTT
v_gene: TRBV7-2; abundance: few; d_gene: NA; j_gene: TRBJ2-7; len: 14; CDR3aa: CASSLAQGSSEQYF; CDR3nt: TGTGCCAGCAGCTTAGCGCAGGGGTCTTCCGAGCAGTACTTC
v_gene: TRBV2; abundance: NA; d_gene: NA; j_gene: TRBJ1-2; len: 15; CDR3aa: CASSVGNSLNYGYTF; CDR3nt: TGTGCCAGCAGTGTAGGGAACAGCTTGAACTATGGCTACACCTTC
v_gene: TRBV7-9; abundance: NA; d_gene: TRBD2; j_gene: TRBJ2-5; len: 14; CDR3aa: CASSPWGGQETQYF; CDR3nt: TGTGCCAGCAGCCCGTGGGGGGGTCAAGAGACCCAGTACTTC
v_gene: TRBV9; abundance: few; d_gene: NA; j_gene: TRBJ2-5; len: 13; CDR3aa: CASSRGTQETQYF; CDR3nt: TGTGCCAGCTCCAGGGGAACGCAAGAGACCCAGTACTTC
v_gene: TRBV28; abundance: many; d_gene: NA; j_gene: TRBJ2-2; len: 16; CDR3aa: CASSLHGQGFTGELFF; CDR3nt: TGTGCCAGCAGTTTACACGGGCAGGGGTTCACCGGGGAGCTGTTTTTT
v_gene: TRBV4-3; abundance: few; d_gene: TRBD1; j_gene: TRBJ1-4; len: 16; CDR3aa: CASSQPGQGRDEKLFF; CDR3nt: TGCGCCAGCAGCCAACCCGGACAGGGGCGGGATGAAAAACTGTTTTTT
v_gene: TRBV29-1; abundance: NA; d_gene: NA; j_gene: TRBJ1-1; len: 14; CDR3aa: CSVEVSGTTRRAFF; CDR3nt: TGCAGCGTTGAAGTTTCCGGGACCACTCGGAGAGCTTTCTTT
v_gene: TRBV30; abundance: NA; d_gene: NA; j_gene: TRBJ1-2; len: 12; CDR3aa: CAWSRVGSGYTF; CDR3nt: TGTGCCTGGAGTCGCGTTGGGTCCGGCTACACCTTC
v_gene: TRBV28; abundance: few; d_gene: NA; j_gene: TRBJ2-7; len: 12; CDR3aa: CASSLLNDEQYF; CDR3nt: TGTGCCAGCAGTTTGCTTAACGACGAGCAGTACTTC
v_gene: TRBV4-2; abundance: NA; d_gene: TRBD2; j_gene: TRBJ2-3; len: 19; CDR3aa: CASSQHIFVPAGSTDTQYF; CDR3nt: TGTGCCAGCAGCCAACACATCTTCGTCCCAGCGGGGAGCACAGATACGCAGTATTTT
v_gene: TRBV19; abundance: NA; d_gene: TRBD1; j_gene: TRBJ1-2; len: 14; CDR3aa: CARPGTGGDYGYTF; CDR3nt: TGTGCCAGGCCGGGGACAGGGGGCGACTATGGCTACACCTTC
v_gene: TRBV11-3; abundance: few; d_gene: TRBD1; j_gene: TRBJ2-4; len: 18; CDR3aa: CASSFKRGRTLAKNIQYF; CDR3nt: TGTGCCAGCAGCTTTAAAAGGGGGCGAACACTAGCCAAAAACATTCAGTACTTC
v_gene: TRBV28; abundance: NA; d_gene: NA; j_gene: TRBJ1-5; len: 12; CDR3aa: CASSPLNQPQHF; CDR3nt: TGTGCCAGCAGTCCGCTTAATCAGCCCCAGCATTTT
v_gene: TRBV7-9; abundance: few; d_gene: NA; j_gene: TRBJ2-6; len: 15; CDR3aa: CASTPGPSGANVLTF; CDR3nt: TGTGCCAGCACCCCTGGACCCTCTGGGGCCAACGTCCTGACTTTC
v_gene: TRBV18; abundance: many; d_gene: TRBD1; j_gene: TRBJ1-6; len: 13; CDR3aa: CASSPGTGGQVHF; CDR3nt: TGTGCCAGCTCACCAGGGACAGGGGGCCAAGTCCACTTT
v_gene: TRBV6-5; abundance: few; d_gene: NA; j_gene: TRBJ2-7; len: 15; CDR3aa: CASSRGLLSSYEQYF; CDR3nt: TGTGCCAGCAGCCGGGGACTGCTTAGCTCCTACGAGCAGTACTTC
v_gene: TRBV5-1; abundance: few; d_gene: TRBD1; j_gene: TRBJ2-7; len: 15; CDR3aa: CASSTRGQGAHEQYF; CDR3nt: TGCGCCAGCAGCACCCGAGGACAGGGGGCCCACGAGCAGTACTTC
v_gene: TRBV6-5; abundance: few; d_gene: NA; j_gene: TRBJ2-7; len: 15; CDR3aa: CASSYARDGVYEQYF; CDR3nt: TGTGCCAGCAGTTACGCCCGGGACGGAGTCTACGAGCAGTACTTC
v_gene: TRBV7-9; abundance: NA; d_gene: NA; j_gene: TRBJ2-2; len: 14; CDR3aa: CASSLVGFTGELFF; CDR3nt: TGTGCCAGCAGCTTAGTGGGGTTCACCGGGGAGCTGTTTTTT
v_gene: TRBV9; abundance: NA; d_gene: TRBD1; j_gene: TRBJ2-1; len: 18; CDR3aa: CASSVGQRDRGIGNEQFF; CDR3nt: TGTGCCAGCAGCGTAGGTCAACGGGACAGGGGGATCGGCAATGAGCAGTTCTTC
v_gene: TRBV7-9; abundance: NA; d_gene: TRBD1; j_gene: TRBJ1-2; len: 15; CDR3aa: CASSPNTGGRYGYTF; CDR3nt: TGTGCCAGCAGCCCGAATACAGGGGGCAGGTATGGCTACACCTTC
v_gene: TRBV10-3; abundance: few; d_gene: NA; j_gene: TRBJ2-3; len: 14; CDR3aa: CAISVGGPTDTQYF; CDR3nt: TGTGCCATCAGTGTGGGGGGGCCCACAGATACGCAGTATTTT
v_gene: TRBV5-6; abundance: NA; d_gene: TRBD1; j_gene: TRBJ1-4; len: 15; CDR3aa: CASSEGQTGGEKLFF; CDR3nt: TGTGCCAGCAGCGAGGGACAGACTGGAGGGGAAAAACTGTTTTTT
v_gene: TRBV10-2; abundance: few; d_gene: TRBD1; j_gene: TRBJ1-2; len: 15; CDR3aa: CASSELGDSLYGYTF; CDR3nt: TGCGCCAGCAGTGAGCTAGGGGACAGCCTCTATGGCTACACCTTC
v_gene: TRBV5-4; abundance: few; d_gene: TRBD1; j_gene: TRBJ2-1; len: 14; CDR3aa: CASRGDRGYNEQFF; CDR3nt: TGTGCCAGCAGGGGAGACAGGGGTTACAATGAGCAGTTCTTC
v_gene: TRBV7-9; abundance: NA; d_gene: TRBD1; j_gene: TRBJ1-5; len: 15; CDR3aa: CASSVGQGANQPQHF; CDR3nt: TGTGCCAGCAGCGTAGGACAGGGGGCAAATCAGCCCCAGCATTTT
v_gene: TRBV2; abundance: NA; d_gene: NA; j_gene: TRBJ1-5; len: 14; CDR3aa: CASSERSSNQPQHF; CDR3nt: TGTGCCAGCAGTGAAAGGTCTTCAAATCAGCCCCAGCATTTT
v_gene: TRBV19; abundance: NA; d_gene: TRBD1; j_gene: TRBJ2-2; len: 15; CDR3aa: CASSSTGAFTGELFF; CDR3nt: TGTGCCAGTAGTTCGACAGGGGCCTTCACCGGGGAGCTGTTTTTT
v_gene: TRBV30; abundance: few; d_gene: NA; j_gene: TRBJ1-4; len: 12; CDR3aa: CAWTGSGEKLFF; CDR3nt: TGTGCCTGGACAGGTTCAGGAGAAAAACTGTTTTTT
v_gene: TRBV7-2; abundance: few; d_gene: NA; j_gene: TRBJ2-3; len: 16; CDR3aa: CASSRALAYVTDTQYF; CDR3nt: TGTGCCAGCAGCCGGGCCCTAGCGTATGTGACAGATACGCAGTATTTT
v_gene: TRBV4-3; abundance: once; d_gene: TRBD2; j_gene: TRBJ2-7; len: 14; CDR3aa: CASSQLAGMNEQYF; CDR3nt: TGCGCCAGCAGCCAATTAGCGGGGATGAACGAGCAGTACTTC
v_gene: TRBV30; abundance: NA; d_gene: NA; j_gene: TRBJ1-6; len: 17; CDR3aa: CAWSVAPRPLRNSPLHF; CDR3nt: TGTGCCTGGAGTGTTGCCCCGCGGCCGCTTCGGAATTCACCCCTCCACTTT
v_gene: TRBV13; abundance: NA; d_gene: TRBD2; j_gene: TRBJ2-1; len: 16; CDR3aa: CASSSSGTSGAGEQFF; CDR3nt: TGTGCCAGCAGCTCCTCCGGGACTAGCGGGGCGGGGGAGCAGTTCTTC
v_gene: TRBV7-8; abundance: NA; d_gene: NA; j_gene: TRBJ2-5; len: 15; CDR3aa: CASSLAWGAQETQYF; CDR3nt: TGTGCCAGCAGCTTAGCTTGGGGTGCCCAAGAGACCCAGTACTTC
v_gene: TRBV7-3; abundance: once; d_gene: NA; j_gene: TRBJ1-1; len: 14; CDR3aa: CASSFFGPPQEAFF; CDR3nt: TGTGCCAGCAGCTTTTTCGGGCCTCCCCAAGAAGCTTTCTTT
v_gene: TRBV5-1; abundance: NA; d_gene: NA; j_gene: TRBJ1-6; len: 14; CDR3aa: CASSGEPANSPLHF; CDR3nt: TGCGCCAGCAGTGGGGAACCCGCTAATTCACCCCTCCACTTT
v_gene: TRBV7-6; abundance: NA; d_gene: NA; j_gene: TRBJ2-5; len: 14; CDR3aa: CASIEGGGTETQYF; CDR3nt: TGTGCCAGCATCGAGGGGGGCGGGACGGAGACCCAGTACTTC
v_gene: TRBV20-1; abundance: NA; d_gene: TRBD1; j_gene: TRBJ1-2; len: 11; CDR3aa: CSAETGGGYTF; CDR3nt: TGCAGTGCAGAGACAGGGGGCGGCTACACCTTC
v_gene: TRBV30; abundance: few; d_gene: NA; j_gene: TRBJ2-1; len: 17; CDR3aa: CAWKSDGGRIGGNEQFF; CDR3nt: TGTGCCTGGAAATCGGACGGGGGGCGAATAGGAGGGAATGAGCAGTTCTTC
v_gene: TRBV14; abundance: NA; d_gene: NA; j_gene: TRBJ1-4; len: 15; CDR3aa: CASSQVGATNEKLFF; CDR3nt: TGTGCCAGCAGCCAAGTTGGGGCAACTAATGAAAAACTGTTTTTT
v_gene: TRBV25-1; abundance: NA; d_gene: NA; j_gene: TRBJ2-7; len: 15; CDR3aa: CASSESGTGSYEQYF; CDR3nt: TGTGCCAGCAGTGAATCAGGTACAGGATCCTACGAGCAGTACTTC
v_gene: TRBV4-3; abundance: few; d_gene: TRBD1; j_gene: TRBJ2-3; len: 17; CDR3aa: CASSQAGTGGYTDTQYF; CDR3nt: TGCGCCAGCAGCCAGGCCGGGACAGGGGGATACACAGATACGCAGTATTTT
v_gene: TRBV5-8; abundance: few; d_gene: NA; j_gene: TRBJ1-1; len: 13; CDR3aa: CASSLDGYTEAFF; CDR3nt: TGTGCCAGCAGCCTGGACGGGTACACTGAAGCTTTCTTT
v_gene: TRBV29-1; abundance: few; d_gene: TRBD1; j_gene: TRBJ2-1; len: 12; CDR3aa: CSVGQGGNEQFF; CDR3nt: TGCAGCGTCGGACAGGGTGGGAATGAGCAGTTCTTC
v_gene: TRBV9; abundance: NA; d_gene: TRBD1; j_gene: TRBJ2-7; len: 17; CDR3aa: CASSVGPTGQASYEQYF; CDR3nt: TGTGCCAGCAGCGTAGGGCCGACAGGGCAGGCCTCCTACGAGCAGTACTTC